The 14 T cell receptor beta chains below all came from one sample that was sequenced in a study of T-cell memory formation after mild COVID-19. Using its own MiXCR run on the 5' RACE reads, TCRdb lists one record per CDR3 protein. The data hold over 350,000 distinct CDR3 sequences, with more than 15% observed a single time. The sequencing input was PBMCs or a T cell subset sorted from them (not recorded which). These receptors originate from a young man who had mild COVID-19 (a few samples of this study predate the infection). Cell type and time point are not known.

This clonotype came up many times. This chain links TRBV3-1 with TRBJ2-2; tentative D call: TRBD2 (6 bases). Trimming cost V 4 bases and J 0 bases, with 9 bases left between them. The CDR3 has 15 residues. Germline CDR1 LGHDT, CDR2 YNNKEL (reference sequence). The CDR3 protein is CASSRGGSNTGELFF. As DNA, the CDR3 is TGTGCCAGCAGCCGCGGAGGGTCGAACACCGGGGAGCTGTTTTTT.

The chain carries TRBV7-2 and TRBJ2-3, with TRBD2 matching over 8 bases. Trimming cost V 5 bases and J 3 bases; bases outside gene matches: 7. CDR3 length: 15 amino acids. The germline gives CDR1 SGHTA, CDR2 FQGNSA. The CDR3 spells CASSPLGLATDTQYF. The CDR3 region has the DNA TGTGCCAGCAGCCCTCTCGGACTAGCAACAGATACGCAGTATTTT.

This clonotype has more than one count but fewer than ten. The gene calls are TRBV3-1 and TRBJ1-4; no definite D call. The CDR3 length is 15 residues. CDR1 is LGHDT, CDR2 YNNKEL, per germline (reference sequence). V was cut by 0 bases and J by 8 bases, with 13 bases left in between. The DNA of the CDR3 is TGTGCCAGCAGCCAAGATCGATGGCCACGCGAAAAACTGTTTTTT. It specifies CASSQDRWPREKLFF. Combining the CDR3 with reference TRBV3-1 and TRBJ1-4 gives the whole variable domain DTAVSQTPKYLVTQMGNDKSIKCEQNLGHDTMYWYKQDSKKFLKIMFSYNNKELIINETVPNRFSPKSPDKAHLNLHINSLELGDSAVYFCASSQDRWPREKLFFGSGTQLSVL.

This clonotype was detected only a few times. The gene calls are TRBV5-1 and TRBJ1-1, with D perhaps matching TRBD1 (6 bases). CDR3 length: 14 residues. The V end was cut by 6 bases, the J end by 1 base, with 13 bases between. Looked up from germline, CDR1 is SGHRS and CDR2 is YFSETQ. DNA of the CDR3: TGCGCCAGCACCGGGGGGGGCTCGAACACTGAAGCTTTCTTT. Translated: CASTGGGSNTEAFF.

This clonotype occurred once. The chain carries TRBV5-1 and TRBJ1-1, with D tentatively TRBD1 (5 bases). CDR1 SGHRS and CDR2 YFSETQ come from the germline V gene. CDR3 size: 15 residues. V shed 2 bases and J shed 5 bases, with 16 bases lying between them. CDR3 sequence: CASSFSPQGWTEAFF. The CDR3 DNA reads TGCGCCAGCAGCTTTTCCCCCCAGGGCTGGACTGAAGCTTTCTTT. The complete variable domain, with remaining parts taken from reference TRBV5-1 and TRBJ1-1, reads KAGVTQTPRYLIKTRGQQVTLSCSPISGHRSVSWYQQTPGQGLQFLFEYFSETQRNKGNFPGRFSGRQFSNSRSEMNVSTLELGDSALYLCASSFSPQGWTEAFFGQGTRLTVV.

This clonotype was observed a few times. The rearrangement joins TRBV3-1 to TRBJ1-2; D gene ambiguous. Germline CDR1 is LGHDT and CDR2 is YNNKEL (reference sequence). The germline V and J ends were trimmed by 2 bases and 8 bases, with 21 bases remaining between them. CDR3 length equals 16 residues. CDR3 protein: CASSQRTDRHGEGYTF. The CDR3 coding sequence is TGTGCCAGCAGCCAACGTACGGACCGCCACGGGGAAGGCTACACCTTC.

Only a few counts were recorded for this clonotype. The CDR3 DNA reads TGTGCCAGCAGCTTACGTAGGGGGGAGGCCCAGTACTTC. Encoded protein: CASSLRRGEAQYF. This sequence joins TRBV7-3 and TRBJ2-5, with D perhaps assigned TRBD1 or TRBD2 (6 bases each). V was pared by 2 bases and J by 9 bases, with 13 bases between. Germline V lookup: CDR1 SGHTA, CDR2 FQGTGA. The CDR3 has 13 amino acids.

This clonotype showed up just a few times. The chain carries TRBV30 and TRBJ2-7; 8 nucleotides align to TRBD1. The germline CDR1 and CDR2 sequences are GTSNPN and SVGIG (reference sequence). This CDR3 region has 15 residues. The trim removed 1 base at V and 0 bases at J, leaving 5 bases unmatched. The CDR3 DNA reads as TGTGCCTGGAGTGAGCGCAGGGGGCTCTCCTACGAGCAGTACTTC. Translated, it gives CAWSERRGLSYEQYF.

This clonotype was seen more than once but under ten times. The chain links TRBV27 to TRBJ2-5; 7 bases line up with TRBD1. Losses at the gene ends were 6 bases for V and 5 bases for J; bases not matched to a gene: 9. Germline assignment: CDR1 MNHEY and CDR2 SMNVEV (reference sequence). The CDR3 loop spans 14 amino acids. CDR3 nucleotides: TGTGCCAGCAGGACAGGGTATGATAGGGAGACCCAGTACTTC. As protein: CASRTGYDRETQYF.

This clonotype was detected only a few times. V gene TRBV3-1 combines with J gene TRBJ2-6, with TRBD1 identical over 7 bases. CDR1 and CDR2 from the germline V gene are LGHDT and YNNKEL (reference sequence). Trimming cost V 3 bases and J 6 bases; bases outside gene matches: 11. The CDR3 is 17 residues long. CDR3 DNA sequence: TGTGCCAGCAGCCAGGCCACCGGACAGGACGAGGCCAACGTCCTGACTTTC. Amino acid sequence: CASSQATGQDEANVLTF.

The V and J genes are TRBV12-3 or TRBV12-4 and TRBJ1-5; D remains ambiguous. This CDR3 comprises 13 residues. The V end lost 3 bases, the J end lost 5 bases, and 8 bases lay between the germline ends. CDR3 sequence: CASSLGSHQPQHF. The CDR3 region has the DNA TGTGCCAGCAGTTTGGGCAGCCATCAGCCCCAGCATTTT.

The CDR3 reads CSARSRGQTQYF. The DNA for the CDR3 is TGCAGTGCTAGATCTAGGGGACAGACCCAGTACTTC. The chain carries TRBV20-1 and TRBJ2-5; D tentatively reads TRBD1 or TRBD2 (5 bases each). Trimming took 2 bases from V and 6 from J, leaving 10 bases between them. This CDR3 is built from 12 residues. The germline gives CDR1 DFQATT, CDR2 SNEGSKA (reference sequence).

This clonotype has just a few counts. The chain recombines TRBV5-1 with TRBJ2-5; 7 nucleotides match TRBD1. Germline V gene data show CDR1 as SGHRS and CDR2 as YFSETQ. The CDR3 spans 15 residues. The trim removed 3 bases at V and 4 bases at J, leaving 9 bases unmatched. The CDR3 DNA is TGCGCCAGCAGCTGGAAGGGGGCGGGCCCAGAGACCCAGTACTTC. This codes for CASSWKGAGPETQYF.

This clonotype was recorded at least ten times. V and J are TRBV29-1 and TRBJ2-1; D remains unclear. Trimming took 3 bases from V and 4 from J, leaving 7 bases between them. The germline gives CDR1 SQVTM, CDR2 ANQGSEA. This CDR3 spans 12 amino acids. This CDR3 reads CSVEGNYNEQFF. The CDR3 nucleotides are TGCAGCGTTGAGGGCAATTACAATGAGCAGTTCTTC.